The present T cell receptor beta chain was sequenced within a study of blood T cell repertoires in COVID-19. The count of this clone is one. The repertoire was sequenced with immunoSEQ multiplex PCR; TCRdb's copy has only in-frame clones and lacks some. The sample includes some 150,000 clones, around four fifths of them seen just once. The CDR3 is 14 residues long. Trimming shortened V by 2 bases and J by 1 base, and 7 bases separated the two germline ends. Per the germline V gene, CDR1 is MNHEY and CDR2 is SVGEGT. This receptor was taken from a woman aged 40 to 55 with active or convalescent COVID-19. This chain joins TRBV6-2 or TRBV6-3 and TRBJ2-3; D uncertain. Sequencing used peripheral blood. CDR3 in amino acids: CASSYALRTDTQYF. The CDR3 nucleotides are TGTGCCAGCAGTTACGCGTTACGCACAGATACGCAGTATTTT.